Shown below are 27 T cell receptor beta chains from a single sample sequenced in a study of T cells in women clearing cervical HPV infection. Method: immunoSEQ multiplex PCR; TCRdb's copy keeps in-frame clones and lacks some. The sample table includes roughly 38,000 clones. The sequenced material came from blood buffy coat. These receptors were collected from a woman between 18 and 70 years old with a cervical HPV16 infection that either progressed to CIN3+ or cleared (not recorded which).

Worth noting for this clone: Other DNA sequences from this sample encode an identical CDR3 as well. The sequenced part of the CDR3 DNA is TGCGCCAGCAGCTTACTAGCGGGGGATAACACCGGGGAG. It codes for CASSLLAGDNTGE. The whole CDR3 region reads CASSLLAGDNTGELFF. The genes are TRBV5-1 and TRBJ2-2; 11 nucleotides align to TRBD2. The missing CDR3 end, 3 residues past where the read stops, is filled in from the germline J gene. From germline, CDR1 is SGHRS and CDR2 YFSETQ. J was trimmed by 2 bases and V by 2 bases; bases with no gene match: 2. The CDR3 has 16 residues.

As concerns this clone: Read data end 3 residues before the CDR3 end; the end is taken from the germline J gene. The same CDR3 also results from other DNA sequences found in this sample. The V gene is TRBV18, the J gene TRBJ1-3; TRBD1 aligns across 8 bases. Germline assignment: CDR1 KGHSH and CDR2 LQKENI. J lost 0 bases, V lost 6 bases, and 7 bases had no gene match. The CDR3 runs 16 residues. The CDR3 protein is CASSPGTGYSGNTIYF. CDR3 bases read: TGTGCCAGCTCCCCCGGGACAGGCTACTCTGGAAACACC.

Comments on this clone: The read ends 3 residues shy of where the CDR3 ends; the end is completed using the germline J gene. The V gene is TRBV5-1, the J gene TRBJ2-2; possibly TRBD1 for D (6 bases). The CDR3 length is 14 residues. The germline V gene has CDR1 SGHRS and CDR2 YFSETQ. Here the CDR3 reads CASSPTGPNEKLFF. Incomplete CDR3 DNA: TGCGCCAGCAGCCCCACAGGGCCTAATGAAAAG.

To note about this clone: The read is 3 residues too short to cover the CDR3 end, so that end is filled in from the germline J gene. The rearrangement links TRBV7-9 to TRBJ2-7; no definite D call. V lost 7 bases to trimming and J lost 1 base, with 11 bases between them. Germline V gene lookup returns CDR1 SEHNR and CDR2 FQNEAQ (reference sequence). The length of the CDR3 is 13 residues. The CDR3 DNA, read in part, is TGTGCCAGCACCAGGAGAGGATCCTACGAG. This encodes CASTRRGSYE. The entire CDR3 reads CASTRRGSYEQYF.

About this clone itself: The read is 3 residues too short to cover the CDR3 end, so that end is filled in from the germline J gene. The V call is TRBV18, the J call TRBJ2-2, with D perhaps TRBD1 (6 bases). This CDR3 contains 16 residues. The germline gives CDR1 KGHSH, CDR2 LQKENI. CDR3 residues: CASSPGQPATNEKLFF. The CDR3 DNA, read in part, is TGTGCCAGCTCACCCGGACAGCCCGCAACTAATGAAAAG.

Of note for this clone: The CDR3 extends 3 residues past the end of the read, so its final part is completed from the germline J gene. This sequence joins TRBV7-3 and TRBJ1-2, with TRBD1 identical over 7 bases. This CDR3 has 13 residues. From germline, CDR1 is SGHTA and CDR2 FQGTGA. CDR3 region: CASSAGTALIYTF. Partial CDR3 DNA: TGTGCCAGCAGCGCCGGGACAGCCCTCATC.

About this clone: The read terminates 3 residues before the CDR3 end, so the remaining end is supplied by the germline J gene. The chain employs TRBV7-3 and TRBJ2-3, with TRBD2 matching over 8 bases. The CDR3 contains 16 residues. Germline CDR1 and CDR2: SGHTA and FQGTGA. Trimming took 5 bases from V and 1 from J; bases not matched to a gene: 8. The DNA read from the CDR3 is TGTGCCAGCAGCCCCGGGACTAGTGAGGGCACAGATACG. This sequence encodes CASSPGTSEGTDT. The whole CDR3 sequence reads CASSPGTSEGTDTQYF.

Concerning this clone itself: The germline gene is not matched at one end of the junction; a read error may be the cause. The CDR3 end lies 3 residues beyond the end of the read and is filled in from the germline J gene. The same CDR3 is also encoded by other DNA sequences in this sample. This sequence joins TRBV18 and TRBJ1-3, with D perhaps TRBD1 (5 bases). The CDR3 runs to 15 residues. The germline V gene has CDR1 KGHSH and CDR2 LQKENI. The sequenced part of the CDR3 DNA is TGTGCCAGCTCACCTAGTGGGGACTCTGGAAACACT. Translating it yields CASSPSGDSGNT. The full-length CDR3 reads as CASSPSGDSGNTIYF.

Of note for this clone: The read stops 3 residues short of the end of the CDR3; the missing end is completed from the germline J gene. The J gene is TRBJ2-7, the V gene TRBV20-1; 9 nucleotides match TRBD1. CDR1 DFQATT and CDR2 SNEGSKA come from the germline V gene (reference sequence). The V gene end was trimmed by 4 bases and the J gene end by 5 bases; junction bases not matched to a gene: 9. The CDR3 is made up of 14 amino acids. CDR3 DNA (partial): TGCAGTGCTAAGGGGACAGGGAGATATCACGAG. Translated: CSAKGTGRYHE. The entire CDR3 protein is CSAKGTGRYHEQYF.

The part of the CDR3 DNA that was read is TGCAGTAGGGGGAGGGGTGAGACG. It translates to CSRGRGET. The whole CDR3 sequence reads CSRGRGETQYF. The chain carries TRBV20-1 and TRBJ2-3; possible D gene TRBD2, 7 bases. The CDR3 end lies 3 residues beyond the end of the read and is filled in from the germline J gene. The CDR3 spans 11 residues. CDR1 and CDR2 from the germline V gene are DFQATT and SNEGSKA (reference sequence).

In the case of this clone: The sequence runs out 3 residues before the end of the CDR3; the remainder is reconstructed from the germline J gene. This sequence joins TRBV28 and TRBJ2-7; 11 bases align to TRBD1. The CDR3 length is 15 residues. The germline V gene has CDR1 MDHEN and CDR2 SYDVKM. V gave up 6 bases and J gave up 0 bases; unmatched junction bases: 4. CDR3 DNA, as far as it was read: TGTGCCAGCAGGCGGACAGGGGGCGTCTCCTACGAG. Translation: CASRRTGGVSYE. The full CDR3 protein is CASRRTGGVSYEQYF.

Frequency places this clone as medium-sized. The missing CDR3 end, 3 residues past where the read stops, is filled in from the germline J gene. This rearrangement joins TRBV7-3 to TRBJ1-1; D uncertain. CDR3 length: 15 residues. Germline CDR1 is SGHTA and CDR2 is FQGTGA. Trimming took off 2 bases at V and 1 base at J, with 11 bases between the two ends. Partial CDR3 DNA: TGTGCCAGCAGCTTACCCTCCACTGAGAACACTGAA. Amino acid sequence: CASSLPSTENTE. The full CDR3 sequence reads CASSLPSTENTEAFF.

On this clone: No DNA is shown, since the ends of the CDR3 on it are uncertain; the CDR3 is the one TCRdb lists. The chain combines TRBV12-3 or TRBV12-4 with TRBJ1-1; the table calls TRBD1, which could not be checked here. The CDR3 spans 14 amino acids, including both terminal residues. CDR3 sequence reads: CASSTSTDRFQAFF.

A word on this clone: The CDR3 is cut off 3 residues early in the read; its end comes from the germline J gene. This chain uses TRBV7-2 with TRBJ2-7, with 7 bases fitting TRBD1. Germline V gene lookup returns CDR1 SGHTA and CDR2 FQGNSA. The J segment lost 1 base and the V segment lost 2 bases, leaving 2 bases of the junction unmatched. This CDR3 comprises 14 residues. The CDR3 DNA, read in part, is TGTGCCAGCAGCTTACAGGGACAGTCCTACGAG. Residues: CASSLQGQSYE. The complete CDR3 protein is CASSLQGQSYEQYF.

About this clone: From the germline J gene comes the end of the CDR3, since the read stops 3 residues before it. The rearrangement uses TRBV30 and TRBJ2-1; TRBD2 agrees at 14 bases. Looked up from germline, CDR1 is GTSNPN and CDR2 is SVGIG (reference sequence). There are 18 residues in the CDR3. Losses at the gene ends were 3 bases for V and 6 bases for J; bases not matched to a gene: 13. The CDR3 loop is CAWRAGLAGGHFSNEQFF. CDR3 bases read: TGTGCCTGGAGAGCCGGACTAGCGGGGGGCCATTTCTCCAATGAG.

Concerning this clone itself: The CDR3 is cut off 3 residues early in the read; its end comes from the germline J gene. The V and J genes are TRBV18 and TRBJ2-7; the match to TRBD2 covers 7 bases. CDR1 and CDR2 (germline): KGHSH, LQKENI. The CDR3 loop spans 14 amino acids. Trimming at V came to 0 bases and at J to 5 bases, leaving 4 bases not matched to a gene. The chain's CDR3 is CASSPPGGVHEQYF. The sequenced CDR3 bases are TGTGCCAGCTCACCACCGGGAGGGGTCCACGAG.

Remarks on this clone: Sequencing ends 3 residues short of the CDR3 end; the germline J gene provides the rest. The chain employs TRBV5-1 and TRBJ2-7; D perhaps matches TRBD1 (7 bases). The CDR3 totals 15 residues. The V gene's germline CDR1 is SGHRS and CDR2 YFSETQ. V lost 2 bases to trimming and J lost 0 bases, with 12 bases between them. The sequenced part of the CDR3 DNA is TGCGCCAGCAGCTTCACAGGGGACTCCTCCTACGAG. This sequence encodes CASSFTGDSSYE. The entire CDR3 sequence reads CASSFTGDSSYEQYF.

As to this clone: The sequence runs out 3 residues before the end of the CDR3; the remainder is reconstructed from the germline J gene. The J gene is TRBJ1-2, the V gene TRBV19, with TRBD1 matching 8 bases. The CDR3 loop spans 14 amino acids. Per the germline V gene, CDR1 is LNHDA and CDR2 is SQIVND (reference sequence). The CDR3 reads CASSLGQGTYDYTF. The CDR3 bases that were read are TGTGCCAGTAGTCTAGGACAGGGAACCTACGAC.

Of note for this clone: Sequencing ends 3 residues short of the CDR3 end; the germline J gene provides the rest. The chain couples TRBV19 to TRBJ2-1; perhaps TRBD1 as D (6 bases). The CDR3 sequence is 13 residues long. CDR1 LNHDA and CDR2 SQIVND come from the germline V gene (reference sequence). V was pared by 2 bases and J by 6 bases, with 8 bases between. CDR3 amino acids: CASSITGINEQFF. The CDR3 bases that were read are TGTGCCAGTAGTATAACAGGGATCAATGAG.

Note on this clone: The germline gene is not matched at one end of the junction; a read error may be the cause. Sequencing ends 3 residues short of the CDR3 end; the germline J gene provides the rest. This specimen includes other DNA sequences encoding the same CDR3. V and J are TRBV18 and TRBJ1-3; 7 nucleotides line up with TRBD1. The CDR3 is made up of 15 amino acids. The germline CDR1 and CDR2 sequences are KGHSH and LQKENI. This chain's CDR3 is CASSPNRGSGNTIYF. CDR3 DNA (partial): TGTGCCAGCTCACCAAACAGGGGATCCGGAAACACG.

Notes on this clone: The sequenced fragment ends 3 residues before the CDR3 boundary, so the rest is inferred from the germline J gene. The rearrangement joins TRBV5-1 to TRBJ1-6; TRBD1 matches at 7 bases. J gave up 9 bases and V 7 bases, and 7 bases lay outside the gene matches. This CDR3 contains 13 residues. The germline V gene has CDR1 SGHRS and CDR2 YFSETQ. The CDR3 bases that were read are TGCGCCAGCTATGGGACAGTTGGTTCACCC. Protein: CASYGTVGSP. The entire CDR3 is CASYGTVGSPLHF.

On this clone itself: Sequencing ends 3 residues short of the CDR3 end; the germline J gene provides the rest. The J gene is TRBJ2-3, the V gene TRBV12-5; D possibly corresponds to TRBD1 (6 bases). Germline V CDR1 and CDR2: LGHNT, FRNRAP. The CDR3 covers 14 residues. The V end was cut by 6 bases, the J end by 3 bases, with 13 bases between. The CDR3: CASGSGVGTDTQYF. Partial CDR3 DNA: TGTGCTAGTGGCTCAGGGGTAGGAACAGATACG.

In regard to this clone: From the germline J gene comes the end of the CDR3, since the read stops 3 residues before it. The V and J genes are TRBV5-6 and TRBJ2-3; D might be TRBD2 (7 bases). Trimming cost V 4 bases and J 6 bases, with 15 bases left between them. CDR3 length equals 14 residues. In germline, CDR1 is SGHDT, CDR2 YYEEEE. CDR3 in amino acids: CASSPWGGRDTQYF. CDR3 bases read: TGTGCCAGCAGCCCGTGGGGGGGCCGTGATACG.

Worth noting for this clone: From the germline J gene comes the end of the CDR3, since the read stops 3 residues before it. The chain uses TRBV20-1 and TRBJ2-3; 16 bases are a match to TRBD2. Germline V gene sequence: CDR1 DFQATT, CDR2 SNEGSKA (reference sequence). With V trimmed by 3 bases and J by 4 bases, 7 bases remained unmatched. CDR3 length: 17 residues. Incomplete CDR3 DNA: TGCAGTGCTAGTGCGGGACTAGCGGGGGGGCCCTCAGATACG. Encoded protein: CSASAGLAGGPSDT. The whole CDR3 region reads CSASAGLAGGPSDTQYF.

On this clone: The read ends 3 residues shy of where the CDR3 ends; the end is completed using the germline J gene. The chain uses TRBV6-4 and TRBJ2-3; D is possibly TRBD2 (6 bases). Germline loops: CDR1 MRHNA, CDR2 SNTAGT. Trimming cost V 4 bases and J 2 bases, with 7 bases left between them. This CDR3 region has 13 residues. The sequenced part of the CDR3 DNA is TGTGCCAGCAGTGTAGCGGTCACAGATACG. It is translated as CASSVAVTDT. The full-length CDR3 reads as CASSVAVTDTQYF.

As for this clone: From the germline J gene comes the end of the CDR3, since the read stops 3 residues before it. The chain recombines TRBV10-3 with TRBJ1-3; maybe TRBD1 (6 bases). The V and J ends lost 7 bases and 0 bases respectively, with 16 bases between them. From germline, CDR1 is ENHRY and CDR2 SYGVKD. This CDR3 region has 16 residues. The CDR3 DNA, read in part, is TGTGCCATCACGGAGGGGGAAGATCGCTCTGGAAACACC. Residues: CAITEGEDRSGNT. The entire CDR3 sequence reads CAITEGEDRSGNTIYF.

A note on this clone: Coverage ceases 3 residues before the CDR3 finishes, and the germline J gene fills in the end. This chain connects TRBV2 to TRBJ2-2; D is perhaps TRBD2 (5 bases). Germline values: CDR1 SNHLY, CDR2 FYNNEI. This CDR3 comprises 16 residues. V shed 4 bases and J shed 3 bases, with 15 bases lying between them. The CDR3 bases that were read are TGTGCCAGCAGTGTCGGACTTTGGGCTTACACCGGGGAG. Translation gives CASSVGLWAYTGE. The full CDR3 is CASSVGLWAYTGELFF. Based on the CDR3 plus reference TRBV2 and TRBJ2-2, the full variable domain is EPEVTQTPSHQVTQMGQEVILRCVPISNHLYFYWYRQILGQKVEFLVSFYNNEISEKSEIFDDQFSVERPDGSNFTLKIRSTKLEDSAMYFCASSVGLWAYTGELFFGEGSRLTVL.